The rows below give T cell receptor beta chains drawn from one sample of a study of blood T cells in healthy people across ages. TCRdb reanalysed the 5' RACE reads using MiXCR and keeps one entry per CDR3 protein. The profile shows more than 650,000 distinct CDR3 sequences, approximately 53% of them singletons. The sequenced material came from blood. Receptor source: a man at least 80 years old in good health. CDR3s leave out the opening cysteine and the closing phenylalanine or tryptophan. A row's size may be missing; if present it is once, few, many or a size class.

v_call	clone_size	j_call	cdr3_aa
TRBV21-1	few	TRBJ2-3	ASINPAGGPPLRYAY
TRBV7-8	few	TRBJ2-1	ASSLRFEFHEQF
TRBV24-1	NA	TRBJ2-7	ATSPGSSLSYEQY
TRBV6-6	NA	TRBJ2-1	ATSRGLAGLDEQF
TRBV18	NA	TRBJ2-3	ASSPRASGSASTDTQY
TRBV28	few	TRBJ1-4	ASSLAGAQSEKLF
TRBV5-1	NA	TRBJ2-1	ASHRAGGNSYNEQF
TRBV20-1	few	TRBJ2-1	SAERDKF
TRBV12-3/TRBV12-4	NA	TRBJ1-1	ASSLLRDTEAF
TRBV29-1	NA	TRBJ2-7	SARAHRDGEQY
TRBV14	once	NA	ASSQDILTEQY
TRBV12-3/TRBV12-4	few	TRBJ1-1	ASKPDRQGLFEAF
TRBV4-1	few	TRBJ1-2	ASSRPGQGAGYT
TRBV25-1	NA	TRBJ2-7	ASSATGTGGEQY
TRBV2	few	TRBJ2-5	ASSSLAGGLGTQY
TRBV14	NA	TRBJ2-1	ASSQEVAGGNEQF
TRBV5-1	once	TRBJ2-1	ASSKPNNEQF
TRBV6-2/TRBV6-3	NA	TRBJ2-3	ASSPGQGRGFSTDTQY
TRBV7-2	few	TRBJ2-1	ASSSRLAGGQYNEQF
TRBV12-3/TRBV12-4	NA	NA	ASSSGQGGLSEQY
TRBV20-1	NA	TRBJ2-5	SAQKSVQGPETQY
TRBV10-3	NA	TRBJ2-1	AISEYRGNEQF
TRBV18	few	TRBJ1-2	ASSAQGSYGYT
TRBV2	NA	TRBJ1-1	ASSEGTGMAEAF
TRBV5-1	few	TRBJ2-5	ASSLRTGGPSAQY
TRBV2	NA	TRBJ2-7	ASTHIPYEQY
TRBV18	NA	TRBJ1-4	ASSPPGRSQGEKLF
TRBV20-1	few	TRBJ2-1	SARKARGGGNEQF
TRBV7-2	NA	TRBJ2-7	ASSSTITYEQY
TRBV7-2	NA	TRBJ1-2	ASSPPPRAGYT
TRBV4-1	NA	TRBJ1-4	ASSQDGTRNEKLF
TRBV24-1	many	TRBJ2-1	ATSDPTGTSVDEQF
TRBV14	few	TRBJ1-2	ASSQDLEGEYT
TRBV27	NA	TRBJ1-2	ASSGTGAAGYT
TRBV6-4	once	TRBJ2-1	ASSRTSGIPWNEQF
TRBV10-3	NA	TRBJ1-1	AISELRTGEAF
TRBV20-1	NA	TRBJ2-4	SASGTSGSTEQY
TRBV29-1	NA	TRBJ2-3	SVLEQGRRYAY
TRBV12-3/TRBV12-4	NA	TRBJ2-3	ASSNPGTSGRTQY
TRBV9	few	TRBJ2-1	ASSVGQVRGVYNEQF
TRBV2	NA	TRBJ1-2	ASWGTVDYGYT
TRBV4-1	NA	TRBJ1-3	ASSQGRSRGRKNTIY